This is a list of T cell receptor beta chains from one sample in a study of T cells after yellow fever vaccination. One entry per CDR3 protein, called by TCRdb with MiXCR from the 5' RACE reads. The sample yields over 250,000 distinct CDR3 sequences, 4.1% seen once. This specimen was PBMCs, taken 5 days after the yellow fever booster vaccination. All receptors derive from a man younger than 30 who received the YFV17D yellow fever vaccine. Each CDR3 is given with its conserved first and last residue. Each record gives: D gene, clone size, J gene, V gene, CDR3 DNA, CDR3 protein. The D gene is left open where the match is weak. Clone size is stated in some rows and not others, as once, few, many or a class when expanded.

>TRBD1|few|TRBJ1-4|TRBV5-1
TGCGCCAGCAGCTTGGGAACAGGGGGCGCAACTAATGAAAAACTGTTTTTT
CASSLGTGGATNEKLFF
>NA|NA|TRBJ1-5|TRBV30
TGTGCCTGGAGCACAGGCGGGAATCAGCCCCAGCATTTT
CAWSTGGNQPQHF
>NA|few|TRBJ2-3|TRBV7-6
TGTGCCAGCAGCTTACAGGCGGGACGACTCACAGATACGCAGTATTTT
CASSLQAGRLTDTQYF
>TRBD2|NA|TRBJ2-5|TRBV11-2
TGTGCCAGCAGACCCCCTGGGGGGGAAGAGACCCAGTACTTC
CASRPPGGEETQYF
>NA|NA|TRBJ2-3|TRBV7-2
TGTGCCAGCAGGGCCGATACAGATACGCAGTATTTT
CASRADTDTQYF
>NA|many|TRBJ1-2|TRBV4-2
TGTGCCAGCAGCCAAGAGCTTTATGGCTACACCTTC
CASSQELYGYTF
>TRBD1|many|TRBJ1-2|TRBV10-3
TGTGCCATCAGGGGACAGGTGGTCTATGGCTACACCTTC
CAIRGQVVYGYTF
>NA|NA|TRBJ2-1|TRBV6-5
TGTGCCAGCAGTTACCTAGCACAGGGTAATAATGAGCAGTTCTTC
CASSYLAQGNNEQFF
>NA|many|TRBJ2-3|TRBV5-1
TGCGCCAGCAGCGTGGACACCGCGGCAGATACGCAGTATTTT
CASSVDTAADTQYF
>NA|many|TRBJ2-3|TRBV6-1
TGTGCCAGCAGTGATTTGCCAGGCGCAGATACGCAGTATTTT
CASSDLPGADTQYF
>NA|many|TRBJ1-3|TRBV12-3/TRBV12-4
TGTGCCAGCATGGAGGGGTCTGGAAACACCATATATTTT
CASMEGSGNTIYF
>TRBD2|NA|TRBJ2-3|TRBV27
TGTGCCAGCAATCGCCTTAGCAGATGGCGGGAGGGCCGTGAGCAGTATTTT
CASNRLSRWREGREQYF
>NA|NA|TRBJ1-4|TRBV7-2
TGTGCCAGCAGCTTAGAGGTTGCACGACAGAAAGAAAAACTGTTTTTT
CASSLEVARQKEKLFF
>NA|NA|TRBJ2-7|TRBV11-2
TGTGCCAGCAGCTTAACCGTAATACCCTACGAGCAGTACTTC
CASSLTVIPYEQYF
>TRBD1|NA|TRBJ2-7|TRBV6-6
TGTGCCAGCAGTTACTCGTCGTGGACAGGGTATAACGAGCAGTACTTC
CASSYSSWTGYNEQYF
>NA|NA|TRBJ1-1|TRBV7-9
TGTGCCAGCAGCTTAGATGGGGTACGGCCTGAAGCTTTCTTT
CASSLDGVRPEAFF
>TRBD2|few|TRBJ2-5|TRBV9
TGTGCCAGCAGCGTAGGGGGGGGGACCCTCCAAGAGACCCAGTACTTC
CASSVGGGTLQETQYF
>TRBD1|few|TRBJ1-2|TRBV6-2/TRBV6-3
TGTGCCAGCAGCTCCCCAGGGGACAGCCACTATGGCTACACCTTC
CASSSPGDSHYGYTF
>NA|few|TRBJ1-2|TRBV5-5
TGTGCCAGCAGCTTTGTACAGGGAGACAACTATGGCTACACCTTC
CASSFVQGDNYGYTF
>NA|NA|TRBJ1-1|TRBV7-2
TGTGCCAGCAGCTTACCGGGGGGCAGGCGGGCTTTCTTT
CASSLPGGRRAFF
>NA|few|TRBJ2-5|TRBV5-6
TGTGCCAGCAGCTCGTGGCAGGGCGAGACCCAGTACTTC
CASSSWQGETQYF
>TRBD2|NA|TRBJ2-1|TRBV11-1
TGTGCCAGCAGCTTAAATCGGGGGACTAGCCATCCGGGGAATGAGCAGTTCTTC
CASSLNRGTSHPGNEQFF
>NA|few|TRBJ2-1|TRBV7-2
TGTGCCAGCAGCTTAGGGGCAGGTCAATATAATGAGCAGTTCTTC
CASSLGAGQYNEQFF
>TRBD1|NA|TRBJ1-3|TRBV7-9
TGTGCCAGCAGCTTGGCGACAGGGGGTCGATCTGGAAACACCATATATTTT
CASSLATGGRSGNTIYF
>TRBD1|NA|TRBJ1-6|TRBV6-2/TRBV6-3
TGTGCCAGCAGCCCGACAGGGAATAATTCACCCCTCCACTTT
CASSPTGNNSPLHF
>TRBD1|NA|TRBJ2-1|TRBV5-1
TGCGCCAGCAGCGTAGGACAGGACAATGAGCAGTTCTTC
CASSVGQDNEQFF
>NA|few|TRBJ2-1|TRBV7-6
TGTGCCAGCAGCTTGCTACTAGGGAGCTCCTACAATGAGCAGTTCTTC
CASSLLLGSSYNEQFF
>TRBD1|many|TRBJ1-1|TRBV12-3/TRBV12-4
TGTGCCAGCAGTTTGCAGGGGCGATTTGGGGCTACTATCCAGGGGGTAAAAGCTTTCTTT
CASSLQGRFGATIQGVKAFF
>NA|few|TRBJ2-1|TRBV20-1
TGCAGTGCTAAGCGCGGTGGGGGTGAGCAGTTCTTC
CSAKRGGGEQFF
>TRBD1|few|TRBJ1-1|TRBV3-1
TGTGCCAGCAGAGAGACAGGGAGCACTGAAGCTTTCTTT
CASRETGSTEAFF
>TRBD1|few|TRBJ1-2|TRBV7-9
TGTGCCAGCAGCGAACAGGGGTCTAACTATGGCTACACCTTC
CASSEQGSNYGYTF
>NA|NA|TRBJ2-5|TRBV2
TGTGCCAGCAGTGAAAAGACCATCCAAGAGACCCAGTACTTC
CASSEKTIQETQYF
>NA|many|TRBJ2-3|TRBV9
TGTGCCAGCAGCGTAGATTGGGGGGGCACAGATACGCAGTATTTT
CASSVDWGGTDTQYF
>TRBD2|many|TRBJ2-5|TRBV24-1
TGTGCCACCAGTGATGGGCTACTAGCGGACCAAGAGACCCAGTACTTC
CATSDGLLADQETQYF
>NA|many|TRBJ1-5|TRBV6-6
TGTGCCAGCAACCGTTATAGCAATCAGCCCCAGCATTTT
CASNRYSNQPQHF
>NA|many|TRBJ1-2|TRBV4-3
TGCGCCAGCAGCCAAGGAATCTACCGGCGCTATGGCTACACCTTC
CASSQGIYRRYGYTF
>NA|many|TRBJ2-2|TRBV5-1
TGCGCCAGCAGCTTAGGAAGGGGCACCGGGGAGCTGTTTTTT
CASSLGRGTGELFF
>TRBD2|NA|TRBJ2-2|TRBV15
TGTGCCACCAGCAGAGCCCCAGGGAGGGACACCGGGGAGCTGTTTTTT
CATSRAPGRDTGELFF
>TRBD1|NA|TRBJ2-1|TRBV19
TGTGCCAGTGAGGGGGCTGAGCAGTTCTTC
CASEGAEQFF
>NA|many|TRBJ1-1|TRBV20-1
TGCAGTGCTAGGCAAGCATTTATGAACACTGAAGCTTTCTTT
CSARQAFMNTEAFF
>NA|few|TRBJ2-1|TRBV2
TGTGCCAGCAGTGAGTGGAGGGGCAGGGACTACAATGAGCAGTTCTTC
CASSEWRGRDYNEQFF
>NA|many|TRBJ2-7|TRBV4-2
TGTGCCAGCAGCCAAGATCTTCAGTCTAGGACCTACGAGCAGTACTTC
CASSQDLQSRTYEQYF
>NA|many|TRBJ2-4|TRBV2
TGTGCCAGCAGTGAAGATTGGGGACTAGCCAAAAACATTCAGTACTTC
CASSEDWGLAKNIQYF
>NA|few|TRBJ1-3|TRBV28
TGTGCCAGCGGGGACTCCCTGGGGCGCTCTGGAAACACCATATATTTT
CASGDSLGRSGNTIYF
>NA|NA|TRBJ2-5|TRBV14
TGTGCCAGCAGCCAAGATTGGGCAGGGGTAGAGACCCAGTACTTC
CASSQDWAGVETQYF
>NA|few|TRBJ1-2|TRBV18
TGTGCCAGCTCACCACCGTCTGAGTACTATGGCTACACCTTC
CASSPPSEYYGYTF
>NA|NA|TRBJ1-4|TRBV6-5
TGTGCCAGCAGTTACGGGACAACAACTAATGAAAAACTGTTTTTT
CASSYGTTTNEKLFF
>TRBD1|NA|TRBJ1-5|TRBV4-2
TGTGCCAGCAGCCAAGACCGGGACAGGGGGGACAGCAATCAGCCCCAGCATTTT
CASSQDRDRGDSNQPQHF
>NA|few|TRBJ1-3|TRBV4-2
TGTGCCAGCAGCCCCCCGGGGCGAACCTCTGGAAACACCATATATTTT
CASSPPGRTSGNTIYF
>NA|many|TRBJ2-5|TRBV15
TGTGCCACCAGCAGAGATCTCCGGGACCCGAGAGGAGAGACCCAGTACTTC
CATSRDLRDPRGETQYF
>TRBD1|many|TRBJ1-2|TRBV9
TGTGCCAGCAGCGTAGCTGGGACAGGGGTCGTTGGCTACACCTTC
CASSVAGTGVVGYTF
>NA|many|TRBJ2-2|TRBV6-1
TGTGCCAGCAGAGTTTCCGACGGGAACACCGGGGAGCTGTTTTTT
CASRVSDGNTGELFF
>NA|many|TRBJ1-2|TRBV4-3
TGTGCCAGCAGTCAGGACAGAGTCTATGGCTACACCTTC
CASSQDRVYGYTF
>NA|NA|TRBJ1-2|TRBV10-3
TGTGCCACCAGAGACGGGGCTGACTATGGCTACACCTTC
CATRDGADYGYTF
>TRBD2|many|TRBJ2-1|TRBV20-1
TGCAGTGCTAGAGACCTAGCGGGCTCCTACAATGAGCAGTTCTTC
CSARDLAGSYNEQFF
>NA|NA|TRBJ2-2|TRBV9
TGTGCCAGCAGCGTAGTAGGACAGAATGGGGAGCTGTTTTTT
CASSVVGQNGELFF
>NA|few|TRBJ1-1|TRBV9
TGTGCCAGCAGCGTAGTTGGGTGGGGGACTGAAGCTTTCTTT
CASSVVGWGTEAFF